This T cell receptor beta chain was obtained from a study of T cells in narcolepsy. Study context: Patients with NT1 or NT2 and healthy control donors were enrolled.

Overall study findings and caveats: Reportedly, autoreactive clonotypes were serially detected in patients' blood but not controls'. Comparing one patient's CSF and blood CD4+ clonotypes highlighted HCRT- and TRIB2-specific autoreactive clonotypes.

V was clipped by 4 bases and J by 7 bases; unmatched bases: 9. This CDR3 region has 15 residues. Germline loops: CDR1 SGHKS, CDR2 YYEKEE (reference sequence). This clone was picked up one time. No antigen is known for it. Sequenced by immunoSEQ multiplex PCR; TCRdb stores in-frame clones only, minus some. The data hold fewer than 35,000 clones, with 82% observed a single time. The sequence derives from a human donor with narcolepsy. Sequenced material: CD45RA- memory CD4+ T cells from PBMCs. The chain joins TRBV5-5 to TRBJ2-3; TRBD1 agrees at 10 bases. The CDR3 protein is CASSPRWDRGNTQYF. Written as DNA, the CDR3 is TGTGCCAGCAGCCCACGATGGGACAGGGGTAATACGCAGTATTTT.